This T cell receptor (beta chain) was captured in a study of Ad26.COV2.S vaccination and SARS-CoV-2 variants. Study as a whole: Donor had been placed in the Ad26.COV2.S arm of the COV1001 trial.

Study-wide results and caveats: Relative to placebo recipients, vaccine recipients exhibited elevated spike-specific TCR breadth. Similar non-spike TCR breadth was seen in vaccine and placebo recipients.

Clones were read by immunoSEQ multiplex PCR, and TCRdb kept only the in-frame ones, dropping some. The data contain about 480,000 clones, around 88% of them singletons. Treatment given: 19 received Ad26.COV2.S at low or high dose, single or two shots; about 5 received placebo; per-sample allocation not given. Collection of the samples took place on day 63 after the first injection of vaccine or placebo. On this clone itself: Antigen unknown.

CDR1 is SGHNT and CDR2 is YYREEE in the germline V gene (reference sequence). The V segment lost 2 bases and the J segment 8 bases; nucleotides outside the gene matches: 10. The CDR3 extends over 16 amino acids. This chain uses TRBV5-4 with TRBJ2-2, with 9 bases lining up with TRBD2. This specimen consisted of peripheral blood, obtained in a trial of Ad26.COV2.S vaccine versus placebo. This TCR was recovered from a person aged 18-60 years who received the Ad26.COV2.S COVID-19 vaccine or a placebo. The CDR3 protein is CASSFPPLAGTGELFF. The CDR3 coding sequence is TGTGCCAGCAGCTTTCCCCCCCTAGCGGGGACTGGGGAGCTGTTTTTT.